This TCR beta chain was profiled in a study of cytomegalovirus exposure and HLA in healthy donors. Study-wide results and caveats: Most TCR sequences were rare, but some public TCRs occurred in many donors.

This clone was picked up one time. No antigen is known for it. PCR primers comprised 60 Vbeta and 13 Jbeta primers. TCRdb's copy holds only in-frame clones and misses some; the assay was immunoSEQ multiplex PCR. Of some 150,000 clones in the sample, 77% were seen once. From germline, CDR1 is KGHSH and CDR2 LQKENI. The V gene end was trimmed by 3 bases and the J gene end by 8 bases; junction bases not matched to a gene: 11. This CDR3 comprises 16 residues. This rearrangement joins TRBV18 to TRBJ2-1; 9 positions agree with TRBD2. Sequencing was done on a sample of PBMCs. The source is a man in his thirties or forties in good health and CMV-seropositive. CDR3 sequence (DNA): TGTGCCAGCTCACCGAATACGCGGGGGGGCGGGGATGAGCAGTTCTTC. This sequence encodes CASSPNTRGGGDEQFF.